One sample yielded the 2 T cell receptor beta chains listed below, sequenced in a study of blood T cell repertoires in COVID-19. Repertoires were generated with immunoSEQ multiplex PCR, while TCRdb's copy carries only in-frame clones and drops some. This table holds about 220,000 clones, 83% found once. Sequenced: PBMCs or T cells enriched from blood (not recorded which). The receptors shown here come from a woman in her forties or fifties who had been exposed to COVID-19.

This clone was recorded once. The chain recombines TRBV7-6 with TRBJ2-2, with D possibly TRBD1 on 6 matching bases. CDR1 and CDR2 from the germline V gene are SGHVS and FNYEAQ. V lost 4 bases to trimming and J lost 5 bases, with 17 bases between them. The CDR3 is 16 residues long. CDR3 residues: CASSSSWDIKTGELFF. The CDR3 DNA reads as TGTGCCAGCAGCTCATCCTGGGACATCAAAACCGGGGAGCTGTTTTTT.

V usage is TRBV9 and J usage is TRBJ1-1; a possible D gene is TRBD1 (6 bases). The ends were cut back, 2 bases at V and 3 bases at J, with 20 bases in the middle. The V gene's germline CDR1 is SGDLS and CDR2 YYNGEE. This CDR3 has 17 residues. CDR3 loop: CASSVEPRDTGYTEAFF. The CDR3 DNA reads TGTGCCAGCAGCGTGGAACCCCGGGACACAGGATACACTGAAGCTTTCTTT.